These T cell receptor beta chains were read from a single sample in a study of graft-versus-host responses after intestinal transplantation. Here immunoSEQ multiplex PCR was the method, and the copy in TCRdb shows in-frame clones only, minus some. The table lists 13,000 to 15,000 clones, 74% of them singletons. This specimen was ileum tissue, taken 16 days after intestinal transplant. The receptor set was obtained from a human patient who received an intestinal transplant, so some T cells may come from the graft donor. Each CDR3 is given with its conserved first and last residue. D genes are given only for firm matches. Clone size is given for some rows only: seen once, a few or many times, or a class if the clone is expanded.

clone size,V gene,D gene,J gene,CDR3 protein,CDR3 DNA
few,TRBV6-1,TRBD1,TRBJ2-7,CASSVNGQGYEQYF,TGTGCCAGCAGTGTGAATGGACAGGGCTACGAGCAGTACTTC
-,TRBV30,TRBD2,TRBJ2-1,CAWSPTSGFYNEQFF,TGTGCCTGGAGCCCTACTAGCGGTTTTTACAATGAGCAGTTCTTC
-,TRBV4-1,-,TRBJ1-2,CASSQAAGVGYTF,TGCGCCAGCAGCCAAGCCGCAGGGGTTGGCTACACCTTC
-,TRBV4-2,TRBD1,TRBJ2-7,CASSFRQGLEQYF,TGTGCCAGCAGCTTTAGACAGGGCCTCGAGCAGTACTTC
-,TRBV6-5,TRBD1,TRBJ1-5,CASRLDRDGQPQHF,TGTGCCAGCAGGCTAGACAGGGACGGTCAGCCCCAGCATTTT
-,TRBV5-1,-,TRBJ1-4,CASSLEPGDEKLFF,TGCGCCAGCAGCTTGGAGCCAGGTGATGAAAAACTGTTTTTT
-,TRBV6-5,TRBD1,TRBJ2-1,CASNPPGQGYNEQFF,TGTGCCAGCAACCCGCCGGGACAGGGGTACAATGAGCAGTTCTTC
-,TRBV6-1,-,TRBJ2-7,CASSESSGAPHEQYF,TGTGCCAGCAGTGAATCCTCGGGAGCCCCTCACGAGCAGTACTTC
-,TRBV7-9,-,TRBJ2-2,CASSQSGTHTGELFF,TGTGCCAGCAGCCAGTCCGGGACACACACCGGGGAGCTGTTTTTT
-,TRBV5-1,-,TRBJ2-1,CASSLYGYNEQFF,TGCGCCAGCAGCTTGTACGGCTACAATGAGCAGTTCTTC
-,TRBV29-1,-,TRBJ1-2,CSVVFRGGYTF,TGCAGCGTTGTGTTCCGGGGAGGCTACACCTTC
-,TRBV10-3,-,TRBJ1-3,CAGSGDGNTIYF,TGTGCCGGCTCGGGAGATGGAAACACCATATATTTT
-,TRBV5-4,TRBD2,TRBJ2-2,CASSSGLAGGRTGELFF,TGTGCCAGCAGCTCAGGACTAGCGGGGGGGCGTACCGGGGAGCTGTTTTTT
-,TRBV28,-,TRBJ1-5,CASSTRRRPFRPQHF,TGTGCCAGCAGTACCCGACGGAGGCCCTTTAGGCCCCAGCATTTT
-,TRBV12-5,-,TRBJ2-7,CASGFGVTYEQYF,TGTGCTAGTGGTTTCGGGGTCACCTACGAGCAGTACTTC
-,TRBV28,-,TRBJ2-7,CASSLFQFSDDYGYEQYF,TGTGCCAGCAGTTTATTCCAATTTTCGGACGACTATGGGTACGAGCAGTACTTC
-,TRBV6-1,-,TRBJ2-7,CASSEPLRGSYEQYF,TGTGCCAGCAGTGAACCCCTCAGGGGATCCTACGAGCAGTACTTC
-,TRBV6-6,TRBD2,TRBJ2-1,CASSYSRGGNEQFF,TGTGCCAGCAGTTACTCGCGGGGGGGCAATGAGCAGTTCTTC